This TCR beta chain was captured in a study of blood T cell repertoires in COVID-19. This CDR3 is built from 14 residues. The V segment lost 0 bases and the J segment 5 bases; nucleotides outside the gene matches: 2. The V gene's germline CDR1 is SGHDT and CDR2 YYEEEE. Sequencing used immunoSEQ multiplex PCR; TCRdb keeps in-frame clones, though not all of them. The sample gives 150,000 to 200,000 clones, more than 75% of which show up once; 17% is in the top ten. Sequencing was performed on PBMCs or T cells enriched from blood (not recorded which). The V and J genes are TRBV5-6 and TRBJ1-2; TRBD1 agrees at 9 bases. The sequence was obtained from a woman between 45 and 65 years old who had recovered from COVID-19. The CDR3 sequence is CASSLGDRVYGYTF. The CDR3 DNA reads as TGTGCCAGCAGCTTGGGGGACAGGGTGTATGGCTACACCTTC.